This entry lists 21 T cell receptor beta chains sequenced from one sample in a study of cytomegalovirus exposure and HLA in healthy donors. Researchers ran the PCR with 60 Vbeta and 13 Jbeta primers. Repertoires were generated with immunoSEQ multiplex PCR, while TCRdb's copy carries only in-frame clones and drops some. Of about 160,000 clones listed, approximately 70% are singletons. The sequenced sample was PBMCs. These receptors were collected from a middle-aged man in good health and CMV-seropositive.

A single count supports this clone. J is TRBJ2-3 and V is TRBV19; a weak D match, TRBD2 (5 bases). Per germline, CDR1 LNHDA and CDR2 SQIVND (reference sequence). V was cut by 4 bases and J by 1 base, with 12 bases left in between. CDR3 length: 15 amino acids. The CDR3 sequence: CASSSSGWGTDTQYF. The DNA of the CDR3 is TGTGCCAGTAGTAGCTCGGGATGGGGCACAGATACGCAGTATTTT.

J is TRBJ1-5 and V is TRBV4-3, with D unresolved. CDR3 size: 15 residues. Deletions cut 0 bases from V and 4 bases from J, with 10 bases between. Germline V gene lookup returns CDR1 LGHNA and CDR2 YSLEER. CDR3 sequence (DNA): TGCGCCAGCAGCCAAGATGTAGGAGGGAATCAGCCCCAGCATTTT. Protein: CASSQDVGGNQPQHF.

The rearrangement joins TRBV19 to TRBJ1-5; weak D call: TRBD1 (6 bases). This CDR3 spans 16 amino acids. V lost 6 bases and J lost 2, with 17 bases in between. The germline CDR1 and CDR2 sequences are LNHDA and SQIVND (reference sequence). CDR3 sequence: CASRQTGEDRNQPQHF. The CDR3 DNA sequence: TGTGCCAGTAGACAGACAGGAGAGGATCGCAATCAGCCCCAGCATTTT.

This chain links TRBV6-6 with TRBJ1-6; perhaps TRBD1 as D (6 bases). V lost 6 bases and J 0 bases, leaving 12 bases between the germline ends. Germline V gene lookup returns CDR1 MNHNY and CDR2 SVGAGI (reference sequence). The CDR3 is 16 residues long. This CDR3 is CASSQGRGSYNSPLHF. The CDR3 DNA reads as TGTGCCAGCAGCCAGGGGCGCGGCTCCTATAATTCACCCCTCCACTTT.

This clone was seen a handful of times. The chain combines TRBV7-3 with TRBJ2-7, with 8 bases that match TRBD1. Germline CDR1 SGHTA, CDR2 FQGTGA. This CDR3 is 16 amino acids long. V lost 8 bases and J lost 3; bases outside the gene matches: 15. The CDR3 loop reads CASGYVTRTGIYEQYF. The CDR3 coding sequence is TGTGCCAGCGGATATGTTACTCGGACAGGGATCTACGAGCAGTACTTC.

This rearrangement joins TRBV10-3 to TRBJ1-5; 11 positions agree with TRBD1. This CDR3 has 16 amino acids. The V and J ends lost 0 bases and 5 bases, in that order; junction bases with no gene match: 3. Germline V gene sequence: CDR1 ENHRY, CDR2 SYGVKD. CDR3 sequence (DNA): TGTGCCATCAGTGAGTCGACGGGACAGGGGGATCAGCCCCAGCATTTT. This gives the protein CAISESTGQGDQPQHF.

This clone was detected only a few times. J is TRBJ1-1 and V is TRBV6-5; the D gene is possibly TRBD1 (6 bases). V was cut by 6 bases and J by 0 bases, with 14 bases left in between. The length of the CDR3 is 15 residues. Per germline, CDR1 MNHEY and CDR2 SVGAGI. Written as DNA, the CDR3 is TGTGCCAGCAGGGCGACAGGAGCTATGAACACTGAAGCTTTCTTT. Its translation: CASRATGAMNTEAFF.

This clone was counted ten times or more. The chain links TRBV29-1 to TRBJ1-1; perhaps TRBD1 as D (6 bases). From germline, CDR1 is SQVTM and CDR2 ANQGSEA. V dropped 6 bases and J dropped 1 base, with 18 bases sitting between them. This CDR3 comprises 15 residues. The CDR3 sequence: CSVPRGGQPNTEAFF. The CDR3 nucleotides read TGCAGCGTCCCCCGAGGAGGACAGCCGAACACTGAAGCTTTCTTT.

This chain links TRBV27 with TRBJ2-6; a possible D gene is TRBD1 (5 bases). V lost 2 bases to trimming and J lost 2 bases, with 19 bases between them. Germline V CDR1 and CDR2: MNHEY, SMNVEV (reference sequence). The CDR3 has 19 amino acids. CDR3 protein: CASSLTFAGSLAGANVLTF. As DNA, the CDR3 is TGTGCCAGCAGTTTAACCTTCGCAGGGTCACTCGCTGGGGCCAACGTCCTGACTTTC.

The chain carries TRBV19 and TRBJ1-1; D unresolved. The CDR3 consists of 14 residues. Germline V gives CDR1 LNHDA, CDR2 SQIVND (reference sequence). Trimming removed 5 bases from V and 1 base from J, with 11 bases in between. The DNA of the CDR3 is TGTGCCAGTAGTGCCTTCCGGGAGAACACTGAAGCTTTCTTT. Translated, it gives CASSAFRENTEAFF.

This clone was observed a single time. The chain carries TRBV5-1 and TRBJ1-1, with D hard to call. The V end lost 4 bases, the J end lost 2 bases, and 15 bases lay between the germline ends. The CDR3 runs 15 residues. The germline gives CDR1 SGHRS, CDR2 YFSETQ. In DNA form, the CDR3 reads TGCGCCAGCAGCCTAGGTTCGGGGATTAACACTGAAGCTTTCTTT. Protein product: CASSLGSGINTEAFF.

This clone has more than one count but fewer than ten. J is TRBJ2-5 and V is TRBV5-1; 7 bases are a match to TRBD1. The closer fit of TRBJ2-7 to the DNA end suggests the J call may be wrong. This CDR3 region has 14 residues. Per the germline V gene, CDR1 is SGHRS and CDR2 is YFSETQ. The CDR3 nucleotides read TGCGCCAGCAGCTACAGGGGAAGCTCCTACGAGCAGTACTTC. Encoded protein: CASSYRGSSYEQYF.

The J gene is TRBJ2-5, the V gene TRBV6-1; 11 bases agree with TRBD2. The J segment lost 4 bases and the V segment lost 5 bases, leaving 6 bases of the junction unmatched. Germline values: CDR1 MNHNS, CDR2 SASEGT. The CDR3 spans 15 residues. In DNA form, the CDR3 reads TGTGCCAGCAGTACCGGGACTAGCGGCGGAGAGACCCAGTACTTC. Its translation is CASSTGTSGGETQYF.

The rearrangement uses TRBV7-6 and TRBJ1-4; D is perhaps TRBD1 (5 bases). The CDR3 spans 12 residues. Trimming took 4 bases from V and 14 from J, leaving 14 bases between them. CDR1 and CDR2 from the germline V gene are SGHVS and FNYEAQ. In DNA, the CDR3 is TGTGCCAGCAGCTCTGAGGGACTTGGGCTGTTTTTT. Its translation: CASSSEGLGLFF.

The rearrangement joins TRBV9 to TRBJ1-1; D unresolved. Germline V gene lookup returns CDR1 SGDLS and CDR2 YYNGEE. The ends were cut back, 0 bases at V and 3 bases at J, with 9 bases in the middle. The length of the CDR3 is 14 residues. The CDR3 protein is CASSVVEQHTEAFF. The DNA of the CDR3 is TGTGCCAGCAGCGTAGTAGAACAGCACACTGAAGCTTTCTTT. Combining the CDR3 with reference TRBV9 and TRBJ1-1 gives the whole variable domain DSGVTQTPKHLITATGQRVTLRCSPRSGDLSVYWYQQSLDQGLQFLIQYYNGEERAKGNILERFSAQQFPDLHSELNLSSLELGDSALYFCASSVVEQHTEAFFGQGTRLTVV.

The chain combines TRBV4-3 with TRBJ2-3; D may be TRBD1 (5 bases). CDR1 and CDR2 from the germline V gene are LGHNA and YSLEER. V was shortened by 1 base and J by 5 bases, with 16 bases between the two germline ends. This CDR3 contains 16 residues. Written as DNA, the CDR3 is TGCGCCAGCAGCCAAGCTTTAGGGGCCGCCCTAGATACGCAGTATTTT. This encodes CASSQALGAALDTQYF.

For this clone: Other DNA sequences in this sample translate to the same CDR3. This chain joins TRBV5-1 and TRBJ2-7, with D maybe TRBD1 (5 bases). CDR3 length: 14 residues. Trimming took 3 bases from V and 0 from J, leaving 10 bases between them. CDR1 is SGHRS, CDR2 YFSETQ, per germline. The CDR3 spells CASSYPTASYEQYF. The CDR3 coding sequence is TGCGCCAGCAGCTATCCGACAGCCTCCTACGAGCAGTACTTC.

This clone was seen just once. This rearrangement joins TRBV5-1 to TRBJ2-5; 12 nucleotides line up with TRBD2. The CDR3 totals 16 residues. Germline assignment: CDR1 SGHRS and CDR2 YFSETQ. After removal of 3 bases from V and 2 bases from J, the junction contained 5 bases not matched to a gene. The CDR3 DNA reads as TGCGCCAGCAGCTCCGGACTAGCGGGGACTCAAGAGACCCAGTACTTC. Translating gives CASSSGLAGTQETQYF.

This chain links TRBV15 with TRBJ1-1; D might be TRBD1 (6 bases). The germline V gene encodes CDR1 LNHNV and CDR2 YYDKDF (reference sequence). CDR3 length: 13 amino acids. V was trimmed by 8 bases and J by 5 bases, leaving 15 bases between them. The CDR3 sequence: CATSQGFGTEAFF. In nucleotides, the CDR3 is TGTGCCACCTCACAGGGATTTGGGACTGAAGCTTTCTTT.

The chain carries TRBV4-3 and TRBJ2-6; 7 bases fit TRBD1. This CDR3 spans 22 amino acids. Germline V gene data show CDR1 as LGHNA and CDR2 as YSLEER. The V and J ends lost 0 bases and 0 bases, in that order; junction bases with no gene match: 17. CDR3 nucleotide sequence: TGCGCCAGCAGCCAAGATCCCTGGGGTGGCAGGGGGAGACACTCTGGGGCCAACGTCCTGACTTTC. Amino acid sequence: CASSQDPWGGRGRHSGANVLTF.

The chain has TRBV5-1 and TRBJ1-1, with D tentatively TRBD1 (5 bases). CDR1 is SGHRS, CDR2 YFSETQ, per germline. This CDR3 contains 14 residues. V was clipped by 5 bases and J by 1 base, with 12 bases between them. The CDR3, as DNA: TGCGCCAGCAGGGCCGGGACTTCGAACACTGAAGCTTTCTTT. Amino acid sequence: CASRAGTSNTEAFF.